This TCR beta chain came from a study of blood T cell repertoires in COVID-19. Study at large: PBMCs, B-cell-depleted T cells, or T cells provided the cDNA or gDNA that made up the material.

Germline CDR1 is SNHLY and CDR2 is FYNNEI. The V gene end was trimmed by 6 bases and the J gene end by 5 bases; junction bases not matched to a gene: 5. The CDR3 is made up of 14 amino acids. In the authors' workflow: Scientists estimated how many nucleated cells there were by amplifying reference gene primers. Clones were sequenced by immunoSEQ multiplex PCR, and TCRdb holds only the in-frame ones, with some missing. V, J and clone size reflect that table, while D and trimming were determined from the DNA. Here the sample spans 150,000 to 200,000 clones, 88% being singletons. The chain carries TRBV2 and TRBJ1-5; TRBD1 matches 9 bases. The clonotype was recovered from a man aged 35-49 years with active or convalescent COVID-19. Sequencing used peripheral blood. CDR3 in DNA: TGTGCCAGCAGCCTCACAGGGGGCTATCAGCCCCAGCATTTT. This codes for CASSLTGGYQPQHF.